A single sample gave rise to the 20 T cell receptor beta chains below, sequenced in a study of cytomegalovirus exposure and HLA in healthy donors. It was with 60 Vbeta and 13 Jbeta primers that the PCR ran. Produced via immunoSEQ multiplex PCR; TCRdb's table is partial and in-frame only. This table holds some 190,000 clones, approximately 80% found once. Sequencing was done on a sample of PBMCs. These receptors were collected from a male donor in good health and CMV-seronegative.

The chain is built from TRBV6-1 and TRBJ2-1; 9 bases line up with TRBD1. The V gene end was trimmed by 4 bases and the J gene end by 9 bases; junction bases not matched to a gene: 10. The CDR3 runs to 15 residues. Germline loops: CDR1 MNHNS, CDR2 SASEGT. The CDR3 bases are TGTGCCAGCAGTGGACGGACAGGGGATTACGGTGAGCAGTTCTTC. Translation: CASSGRTGDYGEQFF.

The chain is built from TRBV19 and TRBJ2-2, with 8 bases that match TRBD2. The CDR3 is made up of 18 amino acids. The germline CDR1 and CDR2 sequences are LNHDA and SQIVND (reference sequence). V lost 7 bases and J lost 3; bases outside the gene matches: 16. CDR3 sequence: CASNLRRAGEFHTGELFF. The CDR3 DNA follows: TGTGCCAGTAATTTAAGGCGAGCGGGAGAGTTCCACACCGGGGAGCTGTTTTTT. The variable domain in full, completed from reference TRBV19 and TRBJ2-2, reads DGGITQSPKYLFRKEGQNVTLSCEQNLNHDAMYWYRQDPGQGLRLIYYSQIVNDFQKGDIAEGYSVSREKKESFPLTVTSAQKNPTAFYLCASNLRRAGEFHTGELFFGEGSRLTVL.

The chain joins TRBV4-1 to TRBJ2-3, with 10 bases fitting TRBD2. The germline V gene has CDR1 MGHRA and CDR2 YSYEKL. The CDR3 contains 16 residues. Unmatched junction bases numbered 11, after V lost 7 bases and J lost 4 bases. The CDR3 region has the DNA TGCGCCAGCAAAACAATACTAGCGGGGAAACCAGATACGCAGTATTTT. Its protein product is CASKTILAGKPDTQYF.

The CDR3 sequence: CASSLWTSSKNYEQYF. Written as DNA, the CDR3 is TGTGCCAGCAGTTTATGGACTAGCAGCAAGAACTACGAGCAGTACTTC. The chain links TRBV28 to TRBJ2-7; TRBD2 matches at 7 bases. Germline loops: CDR1 MDHEN, CDR2 SYDVKM. With V trimmed by 0 bases and J by 3 bases, 8 bases remained unmatched. The CDR3 totals 16 residues.

In this sample, this clone turned up once. The chain couples TRBV5-6 to TRBJ2-5, with D maybe TRBD1 (6 bases). Germline CDR1 reads SGHDT; CDR2 reads YYEEEE. The CDR3 runs to 17 residues. Trimming took off 5 bases at V and 0 bases at J, with 20 bases between the two ends. The CDR3 sequence is CASSSDRSIVDQETQYF. CDR3 in DNA: TGTGCCAGCAGTTCCGACAGGTCGATAGTGGACCAAGAGACCCAGTACTTC.

The V gene is TRBV19, the J gene TRBJ2-1; 9 bases map to TRBD2. V was clipped by 3 bases and J by 7 bases; unmatched bases: 7. Germline values: CDR1 LNHDA, CDR2 SQIVND (reference sequence). The CDR3 loop spans 15 amino acids. The CDR3 region is CASSIIPGLANEQFF. The DNA of the CDR3 is TGTGCCAGTAGTATTATTCCCGGACTAGCGAATGAGCAGTTCTTC.

The chain combines TRBV15 with TRBJ2-5, with D tentatively TRBD2 (5 bases). The V end lost 2 bases, the J end lost 4 bases, and 14 bases lay between the germline ends. CDR1 and CDR2 (germline): LNHNV, YYDKDF (reference sequence). There are 15 residues in the CDR3. In DNA, the CDR3 is TGTGCCACCAGCAGATGGACTGACCGAAGAGAGACCCAGTACTTC. Amino acids: CATSRWTDRRETQYF.

The V gene is TRBV28, the J gene TRBJ1-5; 7 nucleotides align to TRBD1. V gave up 6 bases and J gave up 5 bases; unmatched junction bases: 7. Germline CDR1 reads MDHEN; CDR2 reads SYDVKM. The CDR3 runs to 14 residues. In DNA, the CDR3 is TGTGCCAGCAGGCGAGACAGGGAATATCAGCCCCAGCATTTT. Translating gives CASRRDREYQPQHF.

The chain is built from TRBV9 and TRBJ2-3; TRBD1 is a possible D gene (5 bases). The CDR3 extends over 15 amino acids. CDR1 SGDLS and CDR2 YYNGEE come from the germline V gene. Trimming pared 3 bases from V and 2 bases from J, leaving 13 bases between. The CDR3 is CASSAEQAYTDTQYF. CDR3 nucleotide sequence: TGTGCCAGCAGCGCCGAACAGGCTTACACAGATACGCAGTATTTT.

This clone was counted a single time. V and J are TRBV13 and TRBJ2-3, with 7 bases that match TRBD2. The ends lost 4 bases at V and 1 base at J; junction bases unmatched: 5. The CDR3 is 15 amino acids. Germline V gives CDR1 PRHDT, CDR2 FYEKMQ (reference sequence). The CDR3 reads CASSSETSRTDTQYF. CDR3 coding DNA: TGTGCCAGCAGCTCCGAGACTAGCCGCACAGATACGCAGTATTTT.

The rearrangement uses TRBV28 and TRBJ2-2; TRBD2 aligns across 13 bases. CDR3 length equals 18 residues. V lost 5 bases, J lost 3 bases, and 9 bases stayed unmatched. CDR1 is MDHEN, CDR2 SYDVKM, per germline. CDR3 residues: CASSIGLAGVFDTGELFF. Written as DNA, the CDR3 is TGTGCCAGCAGTATAGGACTAGCGGGAGTTTTCGACACCGGGGAGCTGTTTTTT.

CDR3 coding DNA: TGCGCCAGCAGCTCAGGGACTACCGGTGGTGAGCAGTTCTTC. It translates to CASSSGTTGGEQFF. The chain couples TRBV5-1 to TRBJ2-1, with TRBD2 matching over 7 bases. There are 14 residues in the CDR3. J lost 9 bases, V lost 3 bases, and 9 bases had no gene match. Germline CDR1 is SGHRS and CDR2 is YFSETQ. The full variable domain, with the rest looked up from reference TRBV5-1 and TRBJ2-1, is KAGVTQTPRYLIKTRGQQVTLSCSPISGHRSVSWYQQTPGQGLQFLFEYFSETQRNKGNFPGRFSGRQFSNSRSEMNVSTLELGDSALYLCASSSGTTGGEQFFGPGTRLTVL.

This sequence joins TRBV30 and TRBJ1-2, with TRBD1 matching over 11 bases. Unmatched junction bases numbered 2, after V lost 1 base and J lost 4 bases. The V gene's germline CDR1 is GTSNPN and CDR2 SVGIG (reference sequence). There are 14 residues in the CDR3. CDR3 sequence reads: CAWSGTGGGYGYTF. Here the CDR3 DNA reads TGTGCCTGGAGTGGGACAGGGGGCGGCTATGGCTACACCTTC.

The chain joins TRBV5-1 to TRBJ2-5; tentative D call: TRBD2 (5 bases). Trimming removed 4 bases at V and 11 bases at J, with 24 bases between. The CDR3 spans 15 residues. Per the germline V gene, CDR1 is SGHRS and CDR2 is YFSETQ. The CDR3 DNA is TGCGCCAGCAGCGCCTCCGGGAACCCAGACGGGGAGCAGTACTTC. It translates to CASSASGNPDGEQYF.

This clone was detected only a few times. The chain couples TRBV6-4 to TRBJ2-7; 12 bases align to TRBD2. The germline V gene encodes CDR1 MRHNA and CDR2 SNTAGT. The CDR3 covers 15 residues. V lost 3 bases and J lost 5; bases outside the gene matches: 5. In nucleotides, the CDR3 is TGTGCCAGCAGTGAAACGACTAGCGGGAGACACGAGCAGTACTTC. Protein product: CASSETTSGRHEQYF.

The chain employs TRBV11-2 and TRBJ1-3, with a tentative D call TRBD1 (5 bases). Between the trimmed V and J ends, which lost 2 bases and 4 bases, there was a span of 9 bases. Germline V gene data show CDR1 as SGHAT and CDR2 as FQNNGV. The CDR3 has 14 residues. The CDR3 loop reads CASSLKTAGNTIYF. DNA for the CDR3: TGTGCCAGCAGCTTAAAGACAGCAGGAAACACCATATATTTT.

V is TRBV19 and J is TRBJ1-5; D remains ambiguous. CDR1 is LNHDA, CDR2 SQIVND, per germline (reference sequence). Trimming pared 3 bases from V and 4 bases from J, leaving 10 bases between. The CDR3 runs to 14 residues. CDR3 amino acids: CASSMYPLNQPQHF. The CDR3 coding sequence is TGTGCCAGTAGTATGTACCCACTGAATCAGCCCCAGCATTTT.

The chain couples TRBV29-1 to TRBJ2-7, with TRBD2 matching over 8 bases. Per germline, CDR1 SQVTM and CDR2 ANQGSEA. The J segment lost 6 bases and the V segment lost 0 bases, leaving 10 bases of the junction unmatched. This CDR3 comprises 15 residues. The DNA of the CDR3 is TGCAGCGTTGAAGATTTCCAGCGGGGGAGTGGCGAGCAGTACTTC. This sequence encodes CSVEDFQRGSGEQYF.

The rearrangement uses TRBV18 and TRBJ2-7; 11 bases align to TRBD2. Germline lookup yields CDR1 KGHSH and CDR2 LQKENI. The junction had 2 bases not matched to a gene; V was cut back by 4 bases and J by 0 bases. The length of the CDR3 is 15 residues. The DNA of the CDR3 is TGTGCCAGCTCACTTACTAGCGGGAGCTCCTACGAGCAGTACTTC. It codes for CASSLTSGSSYEQYF.

V usage is TRBV21-1 and J usage is TRBJ1-2; the D call of TRBD1 is as the table states it, not checked on the DNA. TRBV21-1 is a pseudogene segment. The CDR3 has 15 amino acids. The CDR3: CASSARTGAVYGYTF. CDR3 in DNA: TGTGCCAGCAGCGCCCGGACAGGTGCCGTCTATGGCTACACCTTC.